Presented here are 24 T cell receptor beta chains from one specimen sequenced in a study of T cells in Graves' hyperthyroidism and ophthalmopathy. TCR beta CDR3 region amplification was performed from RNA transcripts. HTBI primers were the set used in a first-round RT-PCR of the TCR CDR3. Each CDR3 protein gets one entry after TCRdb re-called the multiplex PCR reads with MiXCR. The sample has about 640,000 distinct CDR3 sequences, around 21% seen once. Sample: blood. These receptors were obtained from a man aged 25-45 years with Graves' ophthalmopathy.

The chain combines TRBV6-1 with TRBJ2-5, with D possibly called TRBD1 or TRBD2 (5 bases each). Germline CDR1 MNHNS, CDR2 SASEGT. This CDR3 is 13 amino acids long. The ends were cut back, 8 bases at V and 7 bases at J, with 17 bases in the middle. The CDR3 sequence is CASGKGEGRTQYF. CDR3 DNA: TGTGCCAGCGGAAAAGGAGAGGGGAGGACCCAGTACTTC.

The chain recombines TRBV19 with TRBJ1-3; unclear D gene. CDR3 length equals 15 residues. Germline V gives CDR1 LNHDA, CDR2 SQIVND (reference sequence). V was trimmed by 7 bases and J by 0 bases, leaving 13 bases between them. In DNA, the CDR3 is TGTGCCAGTACCGCGGGTCGGGGCTCTGGAAACACCATATATTTT. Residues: CASTAGRGSGNTIYF.

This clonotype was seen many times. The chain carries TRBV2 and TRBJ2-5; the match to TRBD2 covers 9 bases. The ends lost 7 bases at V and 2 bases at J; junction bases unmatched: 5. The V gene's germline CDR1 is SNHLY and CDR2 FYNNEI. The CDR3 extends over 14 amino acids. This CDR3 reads CASTGLAFQETQYF. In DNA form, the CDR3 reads TGTGCCAGCACTGGACTAGCGTTTCAAGAGACCCAGTACTTC.

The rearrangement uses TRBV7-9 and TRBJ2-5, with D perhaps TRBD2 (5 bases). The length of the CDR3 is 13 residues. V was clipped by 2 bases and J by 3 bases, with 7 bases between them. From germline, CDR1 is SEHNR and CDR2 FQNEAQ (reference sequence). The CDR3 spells CASSLREEETQYF. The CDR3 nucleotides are TGTGCCAGCAGCTTACGGGAAGAAGAGACCCAGTACTTC.

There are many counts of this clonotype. CDR3 sequence reads: CASSPLKGGQPQHF. The CDR3 DNA follows: TGTGCCAGCTCACCACTCAAGGGGGGTCAGCCCCAGCATTTT. The gene calls are TRBV18 and TRBJ1-5; TRBD1 is a possible D gene (6 bases). V lost 1 base, J lost 6 bases, and 10 bases lay in between. The CDR3 contains 14 residues. CDR1 and CDR2 from the germline V gene are KGHSH and LQKENI.

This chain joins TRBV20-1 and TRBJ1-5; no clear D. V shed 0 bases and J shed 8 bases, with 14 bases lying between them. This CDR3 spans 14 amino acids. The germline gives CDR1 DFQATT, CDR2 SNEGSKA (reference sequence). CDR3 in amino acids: CSARDDTSGEPQHF. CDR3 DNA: TGCAGTGCTAGAGACGACACCTCCGGGGAGCCCCAGCATTTT.

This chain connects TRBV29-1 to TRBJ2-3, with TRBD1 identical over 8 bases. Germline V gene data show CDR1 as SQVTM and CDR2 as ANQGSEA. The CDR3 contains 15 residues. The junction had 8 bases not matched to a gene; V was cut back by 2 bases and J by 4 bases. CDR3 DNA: TGCAGCGTTGAATGGCAGGGGGCGGTCGCAGATACGCAGTATTTT. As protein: CSVEWQGAVADTQYF.

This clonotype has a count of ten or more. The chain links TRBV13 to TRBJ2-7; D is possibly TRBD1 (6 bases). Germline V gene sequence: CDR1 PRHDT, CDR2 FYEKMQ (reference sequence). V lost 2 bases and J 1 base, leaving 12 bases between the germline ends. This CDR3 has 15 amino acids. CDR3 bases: TGTGCCAGCAGCTTACAGCAAGGACAGTCCTACGAGCAGTACTTC. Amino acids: CASSLQQGQSYEQYF.

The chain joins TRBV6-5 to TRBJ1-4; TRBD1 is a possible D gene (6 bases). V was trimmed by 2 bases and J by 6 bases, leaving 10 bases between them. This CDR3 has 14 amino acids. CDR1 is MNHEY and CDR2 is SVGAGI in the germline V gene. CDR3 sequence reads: CASSYRRGDEKLFF. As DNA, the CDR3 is TGTGCCAGCAGTTACCGCAGGGGTGATGAAAAACTGTTTTTT.

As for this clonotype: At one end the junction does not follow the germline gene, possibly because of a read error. The CDR3 reads CASSASGTLQGQETQYF. CDR3 sequence (DNA): TGCGCCAGCAGTGCTTCCGGGACCCTCCAGGGGCAAGAGACCCAGTACTTC. This rearrangement joins TRBV6-8 to TRBJ2-5; D is possibly TRBD1 (6 bases). This CDR3 comprises 17 residues. Germline V gene data show CDR1 as MNHGY and CDR2 as SAAAGT.

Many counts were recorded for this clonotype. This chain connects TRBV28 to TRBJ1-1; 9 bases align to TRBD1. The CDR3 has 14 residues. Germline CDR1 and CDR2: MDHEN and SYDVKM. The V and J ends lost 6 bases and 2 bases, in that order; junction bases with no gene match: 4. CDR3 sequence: CASSRQGGNTEAFF. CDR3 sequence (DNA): TGTGCCAGCAGCCGACAGGGGGGCAACACTGAAGCTTTCTTT.

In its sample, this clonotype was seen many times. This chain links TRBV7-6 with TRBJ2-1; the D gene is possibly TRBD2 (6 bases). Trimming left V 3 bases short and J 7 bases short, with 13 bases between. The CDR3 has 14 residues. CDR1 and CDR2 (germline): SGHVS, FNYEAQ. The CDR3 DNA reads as TGTGCCAGCAGCTTCGGGACTGAGGCTAATGAGCAGTTCTTC. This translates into CASSFGTEANEQFF.

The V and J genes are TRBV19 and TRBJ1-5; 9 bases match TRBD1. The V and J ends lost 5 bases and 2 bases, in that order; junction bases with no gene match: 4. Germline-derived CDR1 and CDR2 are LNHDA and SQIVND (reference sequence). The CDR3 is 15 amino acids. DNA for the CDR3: TGTGCCAGTAGTCGGACAGGGGCTGGCAATCAGCCCCAGCATTTT. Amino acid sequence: CASSRTGAGNQPQHF.

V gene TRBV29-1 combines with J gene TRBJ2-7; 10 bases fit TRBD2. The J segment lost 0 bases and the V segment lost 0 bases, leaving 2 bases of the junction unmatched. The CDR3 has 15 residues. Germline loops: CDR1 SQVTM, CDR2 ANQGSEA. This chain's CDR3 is CSVEEGTSVSYEQYF. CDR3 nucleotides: TGCAGCGTTGAAGAAGGGACTAGCGTCTCCTACGAGCAGTACTTC.

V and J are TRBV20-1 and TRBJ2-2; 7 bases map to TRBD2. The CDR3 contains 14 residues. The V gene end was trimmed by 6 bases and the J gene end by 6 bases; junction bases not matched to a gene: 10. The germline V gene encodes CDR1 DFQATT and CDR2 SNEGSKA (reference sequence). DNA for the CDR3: TGCAGTGCCCCTGCGGGAGCGGTTTCCGGGGAGCTGTTTTTT. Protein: CSAPAGAVSGELFF.

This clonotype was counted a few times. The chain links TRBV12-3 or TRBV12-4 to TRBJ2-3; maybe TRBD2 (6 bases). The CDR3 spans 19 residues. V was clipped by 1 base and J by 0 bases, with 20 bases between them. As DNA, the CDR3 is TGTGCCAGCAGTTTAGGGGGTAGCGGTCTACCCCTTAGCACAGATACGCAGTATTTT. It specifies CASSLGGSGLPLSTDTQYF.

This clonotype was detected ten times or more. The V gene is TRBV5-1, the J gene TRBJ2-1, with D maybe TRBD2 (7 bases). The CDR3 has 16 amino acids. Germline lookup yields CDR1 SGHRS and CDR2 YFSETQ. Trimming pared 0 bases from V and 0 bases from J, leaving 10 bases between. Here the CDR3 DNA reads TGCGCCAGCAGCTTGGGGGGGGGGCGCTCCTACAATGAGCAGTTCTTC. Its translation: CASSLGGGRSYNEQFF.

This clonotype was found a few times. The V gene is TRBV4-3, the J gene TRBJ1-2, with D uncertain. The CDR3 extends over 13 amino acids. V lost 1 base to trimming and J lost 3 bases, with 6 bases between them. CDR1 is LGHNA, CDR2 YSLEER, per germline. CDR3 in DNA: TGCGCCAGCAGCCAAGGGGAGTACTATGGCTACACCTTC. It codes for CASSQGEYYGYTF.

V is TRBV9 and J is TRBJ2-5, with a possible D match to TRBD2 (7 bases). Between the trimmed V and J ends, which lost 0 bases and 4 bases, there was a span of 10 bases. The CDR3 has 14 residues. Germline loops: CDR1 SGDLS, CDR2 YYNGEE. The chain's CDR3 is CASSVGGGAETQYF. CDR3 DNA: TGTGCCAGCAGCGTAGGGGGGGGCGCAGAGACCCAGTACTTC. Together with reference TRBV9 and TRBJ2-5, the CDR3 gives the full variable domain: DSGVTQTPKHLITATGQRVTLRCSPRSGDLSVYWYQQSLDQGLQFLIQYYNGEERAKGNILERFSAQQFPDLHSELNLSSLELGDSALYFCASSVGGGAETQYFGPGTRLLVL.

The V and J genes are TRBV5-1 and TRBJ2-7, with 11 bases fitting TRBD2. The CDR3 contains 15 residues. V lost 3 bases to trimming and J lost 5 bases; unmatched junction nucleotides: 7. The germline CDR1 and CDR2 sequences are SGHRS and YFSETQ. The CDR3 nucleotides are TGCGCCAGCAGCTCCTATAGCGGGAGGGCCGACGAGCAGTACTTC. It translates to CASSSYSGRADEQYF.

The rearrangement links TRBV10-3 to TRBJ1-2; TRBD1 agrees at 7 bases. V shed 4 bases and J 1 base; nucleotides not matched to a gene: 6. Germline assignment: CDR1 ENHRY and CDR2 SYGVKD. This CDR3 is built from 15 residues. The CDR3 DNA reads TGTGCCATCAGTGGTGAGACAGGGTTTAACTATGGCTACACCTTC. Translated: CAISGETGFNYGYTF.

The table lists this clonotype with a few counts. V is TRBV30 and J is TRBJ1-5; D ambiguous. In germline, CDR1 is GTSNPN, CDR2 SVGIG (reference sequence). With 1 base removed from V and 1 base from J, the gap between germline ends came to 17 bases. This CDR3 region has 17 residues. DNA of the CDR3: TGTGCCTGGAGTGCCCCGGGGTCCGGGTCGAGCAATCAGCCCCAGCATTTT. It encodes CAWSAPGSGSSNQPQHF.

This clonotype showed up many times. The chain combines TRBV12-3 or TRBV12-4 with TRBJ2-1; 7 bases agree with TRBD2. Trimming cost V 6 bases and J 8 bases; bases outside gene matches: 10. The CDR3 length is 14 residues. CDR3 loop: CASSLTGGSDEQFF. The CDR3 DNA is TGTGCCAGCAGCCTTACGGGCGGGAGCGATGAGCAGTTCTTC.

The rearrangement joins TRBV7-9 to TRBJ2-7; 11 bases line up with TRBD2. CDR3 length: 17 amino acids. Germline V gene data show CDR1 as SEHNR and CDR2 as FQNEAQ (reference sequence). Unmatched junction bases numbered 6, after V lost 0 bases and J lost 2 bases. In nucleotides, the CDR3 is TGTGCCAGCAGCTTAGCGACTAGCGGGAAAGGGGCCTACGAGCAGTACTTC. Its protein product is CASSLATSGKGAYEQYF.